This entry lists 28 T cell receptor beta chains sequenced from one sample in a study of T cell responses to AZD1222 COVID-19 vaccine. Here immunoSEQ multiplex PCR was the method, and the copy in TCRdb shows in-frame clones only, minus some. The table includes about 60,000 clones, about 89% detected once. The material was peripheral blood, obtained 28 days after the second dose of the MenACWY control vaccine. The receptor source for this set is an adult who received the MenACWY meningococcal vaccine as a control.

This clone is deemed medium-sized (0.01 to 0.1%). V gene TRBV24-1 combines with J gene TRBJ2-1; 7 positions match TRBD2. This CDR3 has 14 residues. Germline V gene data show CDR1 as KGHDR and CDR2 as SFDVKD. The V gene end was trimmed by 4 bases and the J gene end by 5 bases; junction bases not matched to a gene: 4. The CDR3, as DNA: TGTGCCACCAGTGACGGGAGGTTCAACAATGAGCAGTTCTTC. Translation: CATSDGRFNNEQFF.

The rearrangement joins TRBV7-9 to TRBJ1-3; D unresolved. Germline CDR1 and CDR2: SEHNR and FQNEAQ (reference sequence). Trimming cost V 5 bases and J 4 bases, with 21 bases left between them. The CDR3 runs to 17 residues. CDR3 sequence (DNA): TGTGCCAGCAGCCCCTCACCCCGGGAGCCGGACGGAAACACCATATATTTT. It translates to CASSPSPREPDGNTIYF.

The J gene is TRBJ2-7, the V gene TRBV11-3, with no clear D. The CDR3 sequence is 13 residues long. The germline gives CDR1 SGHNT, CDR2 YENEEA. Trimming stripped 0 bases from V and 5 bases from J, with 8 bases between. The DNA of the CDR3 is TGTGCCAGCAGCTTAGAGAGCTGGGACGAGCAGTACTTC. Its protein is CASSLESWDEQYF. The entire variable domain, with the rest obtained from reference TRBV11-3 and TRBJ2-7, is as follows: EAGVVQSPRYKIIEKKQPVAFWCNPISGHNTLYWYLQNLGQGPELLIRYENEEAVDDSQLPKDRFSAERLKGVDSTLKIQPAELGDSAVYLCASSLESWDEQYFGPGTRLTVT.

In this sample, this clone turned up a few times. CDR3 region: CASSIQLNYGYTF. CDR3 DNA: TGTGCCAGCAGCATACAGCTTAACTATGGCTACACCTTC. The V gene is TRBV6-2 or TRBV6-3, the J gene TRBJ1-2, with D unresolved. CDR1 and CDR2 (germline): MNHEY, SVGEGT. This CDR3 is built from 13 residues. V lost 6 bases, J lost 1 base, and 9 bases lay in between.

The chain has TRBV7-9 and TRBJ2-7; no clear D. Germline values: CDR1 SEHNR, CDR2 FQNEAQ (reference sequence). V lost 3 bases, J lost 6 bases, and 12 bases lay in between. The CDR3 has 13 amino acids. The DNA of the CDR3 is TGTGCCAGCAGCTTTTCTTCCTCCGGCGAGCAGTACTTC. Protein: CASSFSSSGEQYF.

The rearrangement links TRBV5-4 to TRBJ2-3; D is perhaps TRBD2 (5 bases). Germline-derived CDR1 and CDR2 are SGHNT and YYREEE (reference sequence). Trimming pared 3 bases from V and 1 base from J, leaving 12 bases between. The CDR3 runs to 15 residues. The CDR3 DNA reads TGTGCCAGCAGCTCGGGGTTGTATGGCACAGATACGCAGTATTTT. Protein: CASSSGLYGTDTQYF.

With regard to this clone: A much larger clone differs by one base, so this may be a read error. The same CDR3 can be traced to other DNA sequences in this sample. The chain carries TRBV12-3 or TRBV12-4 and TRBJ1-2; D call uncertain. This CDR3 spans 11 amino acids. DNA of the CDR3: TGTGCCAGCAGCCCTGCGGGTGGCTACACCTTT. Its translation is CASSPAGGYTF.

V is TRBV27 and J is TRBJ1-3; the D is unclear. This CDR3 spans 15 amino acids. Trimming removed 6 bases at V and 0 bases at J, with 12 bases between. Per the germline V gene, CDR1 is MNHEY and CDR2 is SMNVEV (reference sequence). The CDR3 nucleotides read TGTGCCAGCAGAGAGAAACTTCGCTCTGGAAACACCATATATTTT. Its translation is CASREKLRSGNTIYF.

The genes are TRBV5-5 and TRBJ1-2; tentatively, D is TRBD1 (5 bases). In germline, CDR1 is SGHKS, CDR2 YYEKEE (reference sequence). V lost 0 bases, J lost 6 bases, and 6 bases lay in between. The CDR3 totals 12 residues. CDR3 protein: CASSLEGHGYTF. The DNA for the CDR3 is TGTGCCAGCAGCTTGGAGGGGCATGGCTACACCTTC.

The chain is built from TRBV12-3 or TRBV12-4 and TRBJ1-2; 7 bases are a match to TRBD1. This CDR3 is built from 13 residues. Trimming took 5 bases from V and 8 from J; bases not matched to a gene: 8. The CDR3: CASSRTGGRGYTF. In DNA form, the CDR3 reads TGTGCCAGCAGTCGGACAGGCGGACGGGGCTACACCTTC.

V is TRBV6-5 and J is TRBJ1-2; TRBD1 matches 7 bases. Germline CDR1 and CDR2: MNHEY and SVGAGI. CDR3 size: 11 residues. V shed 6 bases and J 11 bases; nucleotides not matched to a gene: 6. CDR3 residues: CASSDDRVYTF. CDR3 coding DNA: TGTGCCAGCAGCGACGACAGGGTTTACACCTTC.

This chain links TRBV29-1 with TRBJ1-2; 7 nucleotides agree with TRBD1. The CDR3 totals 13 residues. The germline gives CDR1 SQVTM, CDR2 ANQGSEA. Trimming took 7 bases from V and 6 from J; bases not matched to a gene: 11. CDR3 loop: CSGRQGQRDGYTF. CDR3 DNA: TGCAGCGGACGACAGGGACAGCGTGATGGCTACACCTTC. The full variable domain, its missing parts supplied by reference TRBV29-1 and TRBJ1-2, is SAVISQKPSRDICQRGTSLTIQCQVDSQVTMMFWYRQQPGQSLTLIATANQGSEATYESGFVIDKFPISRPNLTFSTLTVSNMSPEDSSIYLCSGRQGQRDGYTFGSGTRLTVV.

The chain employs TRBV7-6 and TRBJ1-1, with D uncertain. Germline V lookup: CDR1 SGHVS, CDR2 FNYEAQ. Trimming stripped 3 bases from V and 8 bases from J, with 4 bases between. The CDR3 is made up of 10 amino acids. DNA of the CDR3: TGTGCCAGCAGCTTGGCCGAAGCTTTCTTT. It encodes CASSLAEAFF.

This clone came up once. The CDR3 protein is CASADRSNYGYTF. CDR3 DNA: TGTGCCAGCGCAGACAGAAGTAACTATGGCTACACCTTC. The chain joins TRBV27 to TRBJ1-2; perhaps TRBD1 as D (5 bases). Per germline, CDR1 MNHEY and CDR2 SMNVEV (reference sequence). V was clipped by 8 bases and J by 1 base, with 11 bases between them. The CDR3 is made up of 13 amino acids.

This sequence joins TRBV11-2 and TRBJ2-1; possible D gene TRBD2, 6 bases. There are 16 residues in the CDR3. The germline V gene encodes CDR1 SGHAT and CDR2 FQNNGV. With 0 bases removed from V and 2 bases from J, the gap between germline ends came to 11 bases. This CDR3 is CASSLEGGNPYNEQFF. CDR3 nucleotides: TGTGCCAGCAGCTTAGAGGGCGGGAACCCCTACAATGAGCAGTTCTTC.

J is TRBJ1-1 and V is TRBV28; D is unresolved. CDR1 is MDHEN and CDR2 is SYDVKM in the germline V gene. V shed 4 bases and J shed 0 bases, with 9 bases lying between them. CDR3 length: 14 residues. CDR3 coding DNA: TGTGCCAGCAGTTCTGCCAGCCTGAACACTGAAGCTTTCTTT. Translation gives CASSSASLNTEAFF.

V and J are TRBV6-2 or TRBV6-3 and TRBJ1-3, with D hard to call. The CDR3 contains 15 residues. Germline V lookup: CDR1 MNHEY, CDR2 SVGEGT. V was trimmed by 2 bases and J by 1 base, leaving 9 bases between them. The DNA of the CDR3 is TGTGCCAGCAGTTACGGCCAGAGTTCTGGAAACACCATATATTTT. Protein: CASSYGQSSGNTIYF.

This chain joins TRBV19 and TRBJ1-6, with D perhaps TRBD1 (6 bases). V was clipped by 7 bases and J by 9 bases, with 16 bases between them. The germline V gene has CDR1 LNHDA and CDR2 SQIVND (reference sequence). There are 14 residues in the CDR3. DNA of the CDR3: TGTGCCAGTAACGGGGGCCCGCCATCTTCACCCCTCCACTTT. As protein: CASNGGPPSSPLHF.

The CDR3 DNA sequence: TGTGCCAGCAGCTTTCGAGCGGGAGGATACACCGGGGAGCTGTTTTTT. Translation: CASSFRAGGYTGELFF. J is TRBJ2-2 and V is TRBV7-8; 9 bases are shared with TRBD2. This CDR3 is built from 16 residues. With 3 bases clipped from V and 3 bases from J, the junction kept 5 bases outside the gene matches. CDR1 is SGHVS, CDR2 FQNEAQ, per germline.

V usage is TRBV18 and J usage is TRBJ1-5; D ambiguous. V lost 0 bases, J lost 9 bases, and 12 bases lay in between. Per germline, CDR1 KGHSH and CDR2 LQKENI. CDR3 length: 14 residues. CDR3 amino acids: CASSPPDRAGPQHF. The CDR3 DNA reads as TGTGCCAGCTCACCACCGGACCGGGCAGGGCCCCAGCATTTT.

The CDR3 here is CASSTRGETQYF. DNA of the CDR3: TGCGCCAGCAGCACCAGGGGGGAGACCCAGTACTTC. The chain combines TRBV5-1 with TRBJ2-5, with TRBD1 matching 7 bases. Germline CDR1 SGHRS, CDR2 YFSETQ. This CDR3 is built from 12 residues. V lost 4 bases and J lost 5; bases outside the gene matches: 2.

This clone appeared a few times. V gene TRBV28 combines with J gene TRBJ1-5, with a tentative D call TRBD1 (5 bases). The V gene's germline CDR1 is MDHEN and CDR2 SYDVKM. V was cut by 7 bases and J by 1 base, with 14 bases left in between. The CDR3 has 15 residues. This CDR3 reads CASIPGGGSNQPQHF. The CDR3 nucleotides read TGTGCCAGCATTCCCGGGGGAGGCAGCAATCAGCCCCAGCATTTT.

The chain links TRBV7-9 to TRBJ1-1; TRBD1 matches 9 bases. CDR1 and CDR2 (germline): SEHNR, FQNEAQ (reference sequence). The CDR3 spans 14 residues. Unmatched junction bases numbered 8, after V lost 6 bases and J lost 6 bases. The chain's CDR3 is CASRGGQGWAEAFF. The CDR3 bases are TGTGCCAGCAGAGGGGGACAGGGATGGGCTGAAGCTTTCTTT.

The chain combines TRBV12-3 or TRBV12-4 with TRBJ1-2; D is unresolved. V was pared by 6 bases and J by 4 bases, with 9 bases between. CDR3 length: 12 residues. For the CDR3, the DNA is TGTGCCAGCAGCGATCCGGGCTATGGCTACACCTTC. Residues: CASSDPGYGYTF.

This clone was found once. The chain couples TRBV19 to TRBJ2-1, with D perhaps matching TRBD2 (5 bases). Trimming took 3 bases from V and 8 from J, leaving 20 bases between them. Germline CDR1 and CDR2: LNHDA and SQIVND (reference sequence). CDR3 length: 16 amino acids. This CDR3 is CASSMFRGISSDEQFF. The CDR3, as DNA: TGTGCCAGTAGTATGTTTCGGGGTATCTCGAGCGATGAGCAGTTCTTC. Looking up the rest from reference TRBV19 and TRBJ2-1 gives the full variable domain: DGGITQSPKYLFRKEGQNVTLSCEQNLNHDAMYWYRQDPGQGLRLIYYSQIVNDFQKGDIAEGYSVSREKKESFPLTVTSAQKNPTAFYLCASSMFRGISSDEQFFGPGTRLTVL.

The J gene is TRBJ1-2, the V gene TRBV6-5, with D possibly being TRBD1 (5 bases). Trimming cost V 6 bases and J 7 bases, with 18 bases left between them. CDR1 is MNHEY and CDR2 is SVGAGI in the germline V gene. The CDR3 consists of 14 residues. The CDR3 is CASRRTQGLGGYTF. In DNA form, the CDR3 reads TGTGCCAGCAGGAGAACCCAGGGCCTTGGTGGCTACACCTTC.

V and J are TRBV9 and TRBJ1-2; D call uncertain. Deletions cut 4 bases from V and 4 bases from J, with 11 bases between. The CDR3 contains 13 residues. Germline lookup yields CDR1 SGDLS and CDR2 YYNGEE. CDR3 DNA sequence: TGTGCCAGCAGCTCGCGTCGGGGCTATGGCTACACCTTC. Amino acids: CASSSRRGYGYTF.

The V gene is TRBV2, the J gene TRBJ1-5, with a possible D match to TRBD1 (6 bases). V was pared by 7 bases and J by 2 bases, with 12 bases between. The CDR3 consists of 14 residues. Germline V CDR1 and CDR2: SNHLY, FYNNEI. In nucleotides, the CDR3 is TGTGCCAGCAAAATGGAGGGGGGCAATCAGCCCCAGCATTTT. Encoded protein: CASKMEGGNQPQHF.